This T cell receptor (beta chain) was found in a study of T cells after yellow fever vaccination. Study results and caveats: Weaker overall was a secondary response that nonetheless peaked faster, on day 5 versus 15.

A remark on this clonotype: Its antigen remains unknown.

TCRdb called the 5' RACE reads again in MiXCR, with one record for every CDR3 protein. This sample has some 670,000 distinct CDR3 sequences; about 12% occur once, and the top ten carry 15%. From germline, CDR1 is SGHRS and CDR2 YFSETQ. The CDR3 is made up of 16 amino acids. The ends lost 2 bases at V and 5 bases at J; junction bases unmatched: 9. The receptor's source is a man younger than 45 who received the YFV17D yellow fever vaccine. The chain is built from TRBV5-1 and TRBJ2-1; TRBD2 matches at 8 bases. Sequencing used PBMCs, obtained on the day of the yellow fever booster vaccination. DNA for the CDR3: TGCGCCAGCAGCTTACTGAGCGGGAGAAGGAACAATGAGCAGTTCTTC. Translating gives CASSLLSGRRNNEQFF. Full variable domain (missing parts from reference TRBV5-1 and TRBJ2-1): KAGVTQTPRYLIKTRGQQVTLSCSPISGHRSVSWYQQTPGQGLQFLFEYFSETQRNKGNFPGRFSGRQFSNSRSEMNVSTLELGDSALYLCASSLLSGRRNNEQFFGPGTRLTVL.